This entry concerns a single T cell receptor beta chain. The antigen remains undetermined. TCR beta cDNA libraries had unique molecular identifiers. TCRdb itself ran the PCR reads through MiXCR, one entry per CDR3 protein. The sample includes about 200,000 distinct CDR3 sequences, 29% of them seen just once. This specimen comes from a study of post-analysis software for immune sequencing data. Turning to the study itself: Several disease courses (relapsing-remitting, secondary progressive and progressive-relapsing) of multiple sclerosis were included.

Study results and limitations: TRBV5-6, TRBV5-1 and TRBV20-1 belonged to a set of a handful of TRBV segments that were more frequent in patients than controls. Controls showed significantly higher normalized Chao1 diversity than did multiple sclerosis patients.

V dropped 8 bases and J dropped 5 bases, with 6 bases sitting between them. CDR3 length equals 10 residues. Germline V gene lookup returns CDR1 SNHLY and CDR2 FYNNEI. The specimen sequenced was blood. The chain employs TRBV2 and TRBJ2-5, with D perhaps being TRBD1 or TRBD2 (5 bases each). The sequence derives from a girl between 2 and 17 years old with multiple sclerosis. CDR3 bases: TGTGCCAGCGGGACGGAGACCCAGTACTTC. Protein sequence: CASGTETQYF.